A selection of T cell receptor beta chains follows, all from one sample in a study of response to subunit inactivated influenza vaccine. TCRdb reprocessed the RT-PCR reads via MiXCR and lists one record per CDR3 protein. The sample lists more than 600,000 distinct CDR3 sequences; approximately 17% were seen once. Sample: PBMCs from blood, taken around 5 days after vaccination. These receptors came from a man aged 50-59 years who received an inactivated influenza vaccine. The CDR3 runs from the conserved cysteine through the conserved F or W.

j_call: TRBJ1-1
v_call: TRBV5-1
cdr3_aa: CASSFVVDTEAFF

j_call: TRBJ1-5
v_call: TRBV20-1
cdr3_aa: CSAAALGTLHQPQHF

j_call: TRBJ2-5
v_call: TRBV6-2/TRBV6-3
cdr3_aa: CASGETQYF

j_call: TRBJ2-1
v_call: TRBV6-1
cdr3_aa: CASRPAAVTSYNEQFF

j_call: TRBJ2-5
v_call: TRBV5-1
cdr3_aa: CASSLDGRGRQETQYF

j_call: TRBJ2-3
v_call: TRBV12-3/TRBV12-4
cdr3_aa: CASSFSEDTQYF

j_call: TRBJ1-4
v_call: TRBV20-1
cdr3_aa: CSARLETGLTNEKLFF

j_call: TRBJ2-4
v_call: TRBV28
cdr3_aa: CASGGGGLAKNIQYF

j_call: TRBJ1-5
v_call: TRBV20-1
cdr3_aa: CSARKGLSNQPQHF

j_call: TRBJ1-6
v_call: TRBV3-1
cdr3_aa: CASRAGFSPLHF

j_call: TRBJ2-1
v_call: TRBV5-5
cdr3_aa: CASSLAPDNEQFF

j_call: TRBJ1-5
v_call: TRBV18
cdr3_aa: CASSRQVNQPQHF

j_call: TRBJ2-2
v_call: TRBV7-6
cdr3_aa: CASSSTTPTGELFF

j_call: TRBJ2-7
v_call: TRBV28
cdr3_aa: CASSLVRQPYEQYF

j_call: TRBJ2-1
v_call: TRBV12-3/TRBV12-4
cdr3_aa: CASRGLAGVLFYNEQFF

j_call: TRBJ2-1
v_call: TRBV12-3/TRBV12-4
cdr3_aa: CASRTGTGGHNEQFF

j_call: TRBJ2-3
v_call: TRBV5-1
cdr3_aa: CASSLGRSADTQYF

j_call: TRBJ1-1
v_call: TRBV10-3
cdr3_aa: CAISPGTEAFF

j_call: TRBJ2-1
v_call: TRBV9
cdr3_aa: CASSVVPSGGDEQFF

j_call: TRBJ2-3
v_call: TRBV10-3
cdr3_aa: CAISGYGASTDTQYF

j_call: TRBJ2-3
v_call: TRBV6-5
cdr3_aa: CASSYYRGGTDTQYF

j_call: TRBJ2-3
v_call: TRBV10-3
cdr3_aa: CATRDRTTDTQYF

j_call: TRBJ2-7
v_call: TRBV9
cdr3_aa: CASSGDTGQGAIYEQYF

j_call: TRBJ2-3
v_call: TRBV20-1
cdr3_aa: CSARLGTDTQYF

j_call: TRBJ2-4
v_call: TRBV12-5
cdr3_aa: CASGFGNIQYF

j_call: TRBJ1-2
v_call: TRBV6-1
cdr3_aa: CASSDVWVNEWGYTF

j_call: TRBJ2-2
v_call: TRBV6-9
cdr3_aa: CASSRTSGKAGELFF

j_call: TRBJ1-2
v_call: TRBV10-3
cdr3_aa: CAISELLGGAYGYTF

j_call: TRBJ2-1
v_call: TRBV7-2
cdr3_aa: CASSLRLAGNNEQFF

j_call: TRBJ2-7
v_call: TRBV10-3
cdr3_aa: CAIRGGLEVYEQYF

j_call: TRBJ2-5
v_call: TRBV6-2/TRBV6-3
cdr3_aa: CASSYYSQETQYF